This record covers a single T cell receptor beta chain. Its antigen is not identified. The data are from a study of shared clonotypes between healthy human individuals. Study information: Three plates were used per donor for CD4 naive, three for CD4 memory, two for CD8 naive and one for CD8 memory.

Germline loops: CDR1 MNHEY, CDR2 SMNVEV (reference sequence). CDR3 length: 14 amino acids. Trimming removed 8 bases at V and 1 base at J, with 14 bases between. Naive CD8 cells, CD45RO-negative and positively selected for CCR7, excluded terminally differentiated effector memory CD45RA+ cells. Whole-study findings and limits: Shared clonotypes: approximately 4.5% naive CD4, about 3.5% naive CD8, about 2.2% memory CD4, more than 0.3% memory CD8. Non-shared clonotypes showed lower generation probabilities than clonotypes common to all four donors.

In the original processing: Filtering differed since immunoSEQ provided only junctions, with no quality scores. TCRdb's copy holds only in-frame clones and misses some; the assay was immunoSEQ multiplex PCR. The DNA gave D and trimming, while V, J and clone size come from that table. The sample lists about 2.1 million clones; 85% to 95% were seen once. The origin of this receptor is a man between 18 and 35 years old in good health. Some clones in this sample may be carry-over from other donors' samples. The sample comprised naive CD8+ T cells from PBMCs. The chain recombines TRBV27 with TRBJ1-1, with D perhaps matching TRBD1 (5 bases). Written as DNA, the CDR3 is TGTGCCAGCCAATCAGGGCGGACGAACACTGAAGCTTTCTTT. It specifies CASQSGRTNTEAFF.